Below, 31 T cell receptor beta chains from the same sample are listed, as sequenced in a study of blood T cells in healthy people across ages. A sample-barcoded 5' primer and a J-beta primer mix were used in a second PCR of roughly 6 to 11 cycles. Using its own MiXCR run on the 5' RACE reads, TCRdb lists one record per CDR3 protein. The sample contains 1.8 million or so distinct CDR3 sequences, roughly two fifths of which appear only once. Sequenced sample: blood. Source of these receptors: a human donor in good health.

This sequence joins TRBV7-9 and TRBJ1-2; D uncertain. Trimming took off 2 bases at V and 6 bases at J, with 13 bases between the two ends. The CDR3 loop spans 14 amino acids. The V gene's germline CDR1 is SEHNR and CDR2 FQNEAQ (reference sequence). In DNA, the CDR3 is TGTGCCAGCAGCTTACGGGTGCGGGGAAATGGCTACACCTTC. Its translation: CASSLRVRGNGYTF.

The chain joins TRBV9 to TRBJ2-1; 10 bases match TRBD2. After removal of 4 bases from V and 6 bases from J, the junction contained 7 bases not matched to a gene. Germline CDR1 SGDLS, CDR2 YYNGEE. The CDR3 sequence is 15 residues long. CDR3 in DNA: TGTGCCAGCAGCAGCGGGGGGGCCTCGAGCAATGAGCAGTTCTTC. Translation gives CASSSGGASSNEQFF.

This clonotype was seen a few times. The chain employs TRBV20-1 and TRBJ2-3; D is possibly TRBD2 (5 bases). This CDR3 comprises 14 residues. Germline CDR1 and CDR2: DFQATT and SNEGSKA (reference sequence). V was clipped by 4 bases and J by 4 bases, with 15 bases between them. Here the CDR3 reads CSAKVGDSADTQYF. DNA of the CDR3: TGCAGTGCTAAGGTCGGGGATAGCGCAGATACGCAGTATTTT.

This clonotype has a handful of counts. The chain recombines TRBV20-1 with TRBJ1-2, with D tentatively TRBD1 (6 bases). Germline V lookup: CDR1 DFQATT, CDR2 SNEGSKA (reference sequence). The CDR3 length is 16 residues. V was trimmed by 1 base and J by 4 bases, leaving 19 bases between them. The CDR3 bases are TGCAGTGCTAGAGCATACAGGGATAGTAGGGTCTATGGCTACACCTTC. Its protein product is CSARAYRDSRVYGYTF.

This clonotype was counted between two and nine times. The chain carries TRBV5-6 and TRBJ2-1, with 8 bases identical to TRBD1. Germline V lookup: CDR1 SGHDT, CDR2 YYEEEE. The CDR3 runs to 15 residues. V lost 5 bases, J lost 4 bases, and 8 bases stayed unmatched. The CDR3 DNA is TGTGCCAGCAGGTTATTACGGGACAGGTACAATGAGCAGTTCTTC. Translated: CASRLLRDRYNEQFF. Together with reference TRBV5-6 and TRBJ2-1, the CDR3 gives the full variable domain: DAGVTQSPTHLIKTRGQQVTLRCSPKSGHDTVSWYQQALGQGPQFIFQYYEEEERQRGNFPDRFSGHQFPNYSSELNVNALLLGDSALYLCASRLLRDRYNEQFFGPGTRLTVL.

Here the CDR3 reads CSASQGVHEQYF. CDR3 bases: TGCAGTGCTAGCCAGGGGGTTCACGAGCAGTACTTC. The J gene is TRBJ2-7, the V gene TRBV20-1; 7 positions agree with TRBD1. V trimming: 3 bases; J trimming: 5 bases; junction bases outside the gene matches: 4. The CDR3 has 12 residues. Germline CDR1 reads DFQATT; CDR2 reads SNEGSKA (reference sequence).

A note on this clonotype: Compared with germline, one end of the junction differs, possibly owing to a read error. This chain links TRBV7-9 with TRBJ2-7, with D possibly TRBD1 on 5 matching bases. The CDR3 has 12 amino acids. CDR1 is SEHNR and CDR2 is FQNEAQ in the germline V gene (reference sequence). The CDR3 spells CAGSLGAVEQYF. CDR3 coding DNA: TGTGCCGGCAGCTTAGGGGCGGTTGAGCAGTACTTC. Supplemented by reference TRBV7-9 and TRBJ2-7, the full variable domain reads DTGVSQNPRHKITKRGQNVTFRCDPISEHNRLYWYRQTLGQGPEFLTYFQNEAQLEKSRLLSDRFSAERPKGSFSTLEIQRTEQGDSAMYLCAGSLGAVEQYFGPGTRLTVT.

In its sample, this clonotype was seen many times. V gene TRBV7-3 combines with J gene TRBJ2-1, with a possible D match to TRBD2 (6 bases). In germline, CDR1 is SGHTA, CDR2 FQGTGA. V was cut by 2 bases and J by 5 bases, with 10 bases left in between. This CDR3 comprises 14 residues. The CDR3 here is CASSLAGRHNEQFF. Here the CDR3 DNA reads TGTGCCAGCAGCTTAGCGGGGCGTCACAATGAGCAGTTCTTC.

As to this clonotype: The junction departs from the called germline gene at one end, perhaps through a read error. The chain has TRBV20-1 and TRBJ1-5; possibly TRBD1 for D (6 bases). The CDR3 runs to 13 residues. Germline CDR1 reads DFQATT; CDR2 reads SNEGSKA (reference sequence). CDR3: CSASLGQSQSQHF. In DNA form, the CDR3 reads TGCAGTGCTAGTTTGGGACAAAGTCAGTCCCAGCATTTT.

This clonotype was picked up a small number of times. CDR3 DNA: TGTGCTCATGGGGGAGACACAGATACGCAGTATTTT. Translated, it gives CAHGGDTDTQYF. V usage is TRBV10-3 and J usage is TRBJ2-3; D may be TRBD1 or TRBD2 (5 bases each). Germline CDR1 is ENHRY and CDR2 is SYGVKD. There are 12 residues in the CDR3.

This clonotype was counted between two and nine times. The chain is built from TRBV6-6 and TRBJ1-1; TRBD1 matches at 8 bases. The V gene's germline CDR1 is MNHNY and CDR2 SVGAGI (reference sequence). V was pared by 7 bases and J by 11 bases, with 12 bases of the junction left unmatched. This CDR3 contains 13 residues. The CDR3 spells CASIINQGAGAFF. Here the CDR3 DNA reads TGTGCCAGCATCATAAACCAGGGGGCTGGGGCTTTCTTT.

This clonotype was seen a handful of times. This chain joins TRBV2 and TRBJ1-2; 8 bases match TRBD1. Germline V CDR1 and CDR2: SNHLY, FYNNEI. The length of the CDR3 is 14 residues. V was clipped by 3 bases and J by 6 bases; unmatched bases: 6. CDR3 sequence: CASSDRGHFHGYTF. As DNA, the CDR3 is TGTGCCAGCAGTGACAGGGGGCACTTTCATGGCTACACCTTC.

In this sample, this clonotype turned up a few times. CDR3 DNA: TGCGCCAGCAGCTTGGATACCGCCAAGGGACAGCAGTTCTTC. The encoded protein is CASSLDTAKGQQFF. The chain is built from TRBV5-1 and TRBJ2-1; D tentatively fits TRBD1 or TRBD2 (5 bases each). This CDR3 has 14 residues. The germline CDR1 and CDR2 sequences are SGHRS and YFSETQ. Trimming removed 0 bases from V and 11 bases from J, with 15 bases in between. The entire variable domain, with the rest obtained from reference TRBV5-1 and TRBJ2-1, is as follows: KAGVTQTPRYLIKTRGQQVTLSCSPISGHRSVSWYQQTPGQGLQFLFEYFSETQRNKGNFPGRFSGRQFSNSRSEMNVSTLELGDSALYLCASSLDTAKGQQFFGPGTRLTVL.

V is TRBV11-3 and J is TRBJ2-3, with 10 positions matching TRBD2. This CDR3 has 17 residues. Trimming took 1 base from V and 5 from J; bases not matched to a gene: 9. The germline CDR1 and CDR2 sequences are SGHNT and YENEEA. CDR3 residues: CASSLGGSGGAGDTQYF. The CDR3 coding sequence is TGTGCCAGCAGCTTAGGAGGCAGCGGGGGGGCCGGAGATACGCAGTATTTT.

The rearrangement joins TRBV20-1 to TRBJ2-3; D unclear. This CDR3 spans 14 amino acids. Per the germline V gene, CDR1 is DFQATT and CDR2 is SNEGSKA (reference sequence). V was pared by 3 bases and J by 0 bases, with 10 bases between. The CDR3 DNA reads TGCAGTGCTAGCCACTGGGTTAGCACAGATACGCAGTATTTT. Its protein is CSASHWVSTDTQYF.

The V and J genes are TRBV20-1 and TRBJ1-4, with D tentatively TRBD1 (5 bases). This CDR3 contains 14 residues. V shed 5 bases and J shed 3 bases, with 13 bases lying between them. The germline gives CDR1 DFQATT, CDR2 SNEGSKA (reference sequence). CDR3 DNA sequence: TGCAGTGCTGGATTGGGGCTTCCTAATGAAAAACTGTTTTTT. It yields the protein CSAGLGLPNEKLFF.

The chain has TRBV5-5 and TRBJ2-7, with TRBD1 matching 7 bases. Germline-derived CDR1 and CDR2 are SGHKS and YYEKEE (reference sequence). Trimming took 0 bases from V and 12 from J; bases not matched to a gene: 3. This CDR3 is built from 11 residues. The CDR3 loop is CASSLEGDRYF. The CDR3 nucleotides are TGTGCCAGCAGCTTGGAAGGGGACAGGTACTTC.

The chain links TRBV4-3 to TRBJ2-7, with D perhaps matching TRBD1 or TRBD2 (5 bases each). The CDR3 has 14 amino acids. Germline CDR1 and CDR2: LGHNA and YSLEER. V lost 5 bases and J 5 bases, leaving 16 bases between the germline ends. The CDR3 loop is CASSTRDGSHEQYF. CDR3 DNA: TGCGCCAGCAGCACCCGGGACGGTTCTCACGAGCAGTACTTC.

This clonotype was picked up a small number of times. The chain combines TRBV4-3 with TRBJ2-3; 7 bases fit TRBD2. The V gene's germline CDR1 is LGHNA and CDR2 YSLEER. V lost 4 bases to trimming and J lost 7 bases; unmatched junction nucleotides: 14. The CDR3 has 16 amino acids. The CDR3 coding sequence is TGCGCCAGCAGCCCTTGGGGACTACCAGAACCCCATACGCAGTATTTT. Translating gives CASSPWGLPEPHTQYF.

This clonotype was counted only a few times. This chain uses TRBV11-3 with TRBJ2-3, with 11 bases matching TRBD2. CDR3 length: 18 residues. Germline CDR1 SGHNT, CDR2 YENEEA. V was pared by 1 base and J by 1 base, with 7 bases of the junction left unmatched. CDR3 in DNA: TGTGCCAGCAGCTTAGGCTCACTACTAGCGGGGGGCACAGATACGCAGTATTTT. As protein: CASSLGSLLAGGTDTQYF.

The rearrangement joins TRBV7-6 to TRBJ1-6; perhaps TRBD1 as D (5 bases). Germline assignment: CDR1 SGHVS and CDR2 FNYEAQ. The V end was cut by 7 bases, the J end by 7 bases, with 17 bases between. The CDR3 runs to 15 residues. DNA of the CDR3: TGTGCCAGCATCTCCGCAGGGCAGGGAAATTCACCCCTCCACTTT. Residues: CASISAGQGNSPLHF.

J is TRBJ2-2 and V is TRBV9, with TRBD2 identical over 11 bases. The CDR3 has 13 residues. Trimming removed 3 bases from V and 13 bases from J; junction bases left unmatched: 5. Looked up from germline, CDR1 is SGDLS and CDR2 is YYNGEE. The CDR3 is CASSATSGGGLFF. The CDR3 nucleotides read TGTGCCAGCAGCGCCACTAGCGGGGGTGGGCTGTTTTTT.

This clonotype was counted many times. The chain combines TRBV12-3 or TRBV12-4 with TRBJ2-3; 7 nucleotides line up with TRBD2. CDR3 length equals 13 residues. J gave up 2 bases and V 7 bases, and 3 bases lay outside the gene matches. CDR3 sequence (DNA): TGTGCCAGCACTGCGGGAGTCACAGATACGCAGTATTTT. The encoded protein is CASTAGVTDTQYF.

The V gene is TRBV7-2, the J gene TRBJ2-7, with TRBD1 matching 12 bases. The CDR3 loop spans 16 amino acids. J was trimmed by 2 bases and V by 5 bases; bases with no gene match: 7. CDR1 is SGHTA, CDR2 FQGNSA, per germline. CDR3 amino acids: CASSTPGTGGTYEQYF. For the CDR3, the DNA is TGTGCCAGCAGCACCCCGGGGACAGGGGGCACCTACGAGCAGTACTTC.

With respect to this clonotype: The junction and the germline gene differ at one end; a read error may be behind it. CDR3 region: CANSLDMSTYEQYF. CDR3 nucleotides: TGTGCCAACAGCCTGGACATGTCAACCTACGAGCAGTACTTC. The chain recombines TRBV5-8 with TRBJ2-7; D possibly corresponds to TRBD1 (5 bases). The CDR3 totals 14 residues. The germline V gene has CDR1 SGHTS and CDR2 YDEGEE.

Concerning this clonotype itself: One junction end does not reproduce the germline sequence, and a read error may be involved. J is TRBJ2-3 and V is TRBV5-1, with a weak D call TRBD1 (6 bases). This CDR3 has 16 residues. In germline, CDR1 is SGHRS, CDR2 YFSETQ. CDR3 loop: CASSSTGTSLTGTQYF. CDR3 nucleotide sequence: TGCGCCAGCAGCTCGACCGGGACATCACTCACAGGTACGCAGTATTTT.

This clonotype was recorded only once. Since the CDR3 does not end with the conserved phenylalanine or tryptophan, this likely comes from a read error. The gene calls are TRBV7-9 and TRBJ1-2; 10 bases align to TRBD1. The germline V gene encodes CDR1 SEHNR and CDR2 FQNEAQ (reference sequence). Unmatched junction bases numbered 6, after V lost 4 bases and J lost 4 bases. The CDR3 is 15 amino acids. CDR3 sequence (DNA): TGTGCCAGCAGCTCGACAGGGGGCGTCGGCTATGGCTACACCGTC. Its translation: CASSSTGGVGYGYTV.

This clonotype was seen more than once but under ten times. The chain has TRBV7-6 and TRBJ1-3; the D is unclear. The CDR3 is 16 amino acids. Germline CDR1 and CDR2: SGHVS and FNYEAQ. V lost 2 bases, J lost 0 bases, and 11 bases lay in between. The CDR3 DNA is TGTGCCAGCAGCTTACAGGCGGGCAGCTCTGGAAACACCATATATTTT. This encodes CASSLQAGSSGNTIYF.

V and J are TRBV28 and TRBJ2-7; the match to TRBD1 covers 7 bases. The CDR3 runs 13 residues. Germline CDR1 and CDR2: MDHEN and SYDVKM. This CDR3 reads CTWDDRVRNEQYF. The CDR3 region has the DNA TGTACCTGGGATGACAGGGTCAGGAACGAGCAGTACTTC. Complete variable domain (other parts from reference TRBV28 and TRBJ2-7): DVKVTQSSRYLVKRTGEKVFLECVQDMDHENMFWYRQDPGLGLRLIYFSYDVKMKEKGDIPEGYSVSREKKERFSLILESASTNQTSMYLCTWDDRVRNEQYFGPGTRLTVT.

A few counts support this clonotype. The chain carries TRBV5-5 and TRBJ1-2, with D uncertain. This CDR3 region has 11 residues. V was pared by 5 bases and J by 8 bases, with 10 bases between. Germline V gene data show CDR1 as SGHKS and CDR2 as YYEKEE (reference sequence). CDR3 coding DNA: TGTGCCAGCAGTCAATTTGCAGGCTACACCTTC. Translation gives CASSQFAGYTF. The variable domain in full, with the rest retrieved from reference TRBV5-5 and TRBJ1-2, is DAGVTQSPTHLIKTRGQQVTLRCSPISGHKSVSWYQQVLGQGPQFIFQYYEKEERGRGNFPDRFSARQFPNYSSELNVNALLLGDSALYLCASSQFAGYTFGSGTRLTVV.

V gene TRBV27 combines with J gene TRBJ1-2; TRBD1 matches at 11 bases. The CDR3 loop spans 16 amino acids. CDR1 MNHEY and CDR2 SMNVEV come from the germline V gene (reference sequence). The ends lost 6 bases at V and 5 bases at J; junction bases unmatched: 11. The CDR3 protein is CASSFTGTGGSYGYTF. In nucleotides, the CDR3 is TGTGCCAGCAGCTTTACCGGGACAGGGGGGTCATATGGCTACACCTTC.